One sample yielded the 2 T cell receptor beta chains listed below, sequenced in a study of graft-versus-host responses after intestinal transplantation. The data were produced by immunoSEQ multiplex PCR, yet TCRdb's version contains in-frame clones alone and is incomplete. The sample yields 15,000 to 20,000 clones, 90% seen once. The source was PBMCs, collected 350 to 400 days after transplant. The receptors come from a human patient who received an intestinal transplant, so some T cells may come from the graft donor.

The gene calls are TRBV19 and TRBJ2-5; D unclear. The CDR3 sequence is 12 residues long. Trimming removed 5 bases from V and 5 bases from J, with 9 bases in between. The V gene's germline CDR1 is LNHDA and CDR2 SQIVND (reference sequence). CDR3 sequence reads: CASSLGRETQYF. The CDR3 DNA reads as TGTGCCAGTAGTCTTGGTAGGGAGACCCAGTACTTC.

The table lists this clone with a count of one. The V call is TRBV6-1, the J call TRBJ2-7, with TRBD2 as a possible D gene (5 bases). The germline V gene has CDR1 MNHNS and CDR2 SASEGT. Trimming pared 6 bases from V and 1 base from J, leaving 13 bases between. This CDR3 contains 14 residues. CDR3 DNA sequence: TGTGCCAGCAGCCCAGGCGGGTATTCCTACGAGCAGTACTTC. Translated: CASSPGGYSYEQYF.